This T cell receptor beta chain was obtained from a study of neurological immune-mediated disorders. This clonotype has ten or more counts. Its specificity is unknown. CD4+ or CD8+ T cells, around 960,000 per library, were used for sorted libraries. Findings of the study overall: Falling below healthy controls, multiple sclerosis showed the least TCR clonal expansion, while HTLV-1-associated myelopathy showed the most.

From 15-18 subjects, over 200 million TCR-beta sequences were obtained in each sequencing run. TCRdb recomputed calls from the 5' RACE reads with MiXCR, one row per CDR3 protein. The sample carries approximately 41,000 distinct CDR3 sequences, more than 14% recorded once. Germline CDR1 and CDR2: SGHRS and YFSETQ. V dropped 4 bases and J dropped 6 bases, with 21 bases sitting between them. This CDR3 contains 16 residues. The gene calls are TRBV5-1 and TRBJ2-3; possibly TRBD2 for D (5 bases). Sequencing was done on a sample of CD4+ T cells from blood. The clonotype comes from a woman between 55 and 75 years old with HTLV-1-associated myelopathy (HAM/TSP). The CDR3 sequence: CASSQTAVQAVDTQYF. The CDR3 DNA follows: TGCGCCAGCAGCCAAACCGCAGTCCAAGCGGTGGATACGCAGTATTTT.